A single sample is the source of the 25 T cell receptor beta chains below, sequenced in a study of T cell responses to AZD1222 COVID-19 vaccine. Method: immunoSEQ multiplex PCR; TCRdb's copy keeps in-frame clones and lacks some. This table has about 67,000 clones, roughly four fifths appearing once. The sample here was peripheral blood, taken 28 days after the second AZD1222 dose. These receptors all stem from an adult who received the AZD1222 COVID-19 vaccine.

This clone showed up many times. The chain combines TRBV30 with TRBJ1-5; perhaps TRBD1 as D (6 bases). Trimming left V 1 base short and J 2 bases short, with 9 bases between. The V gene's germline CDR1 is GTSNPN and CDR2 SVGIG (reference sequence). The CDR3 length is 14 residues. The CDR3 here is CAWSAGEGNQPQHF. In nucleotides, the CDR3 is TGTGCCTGGAGTGCAGGGGAAGGCAATCAGCCCCAGCATTTT.

The chain couples TRBV7-9 to TRBJ2-7, with D unresolved. V lost 2 bases, J lost 7 bases, and 12 bases lay in between. Per germline, CDR1 SEHNR and CDR2 FQNEAQ (reference sequence). The CDR3 extends over 13 amino acids. CDR3 bases: TGTGCCAGCAGCTTAATCAGTCCTAGAGAGCAGTACTTC. The encoded protein is CASSLISPREQYF.

This clone was counted only a few times. The CDR3 loop is CASRVGTNYGYTF. In DNA form, the CDR3 reads TGTGCCAGCAGAGTCGGAACTAACTATGGCTACACCTTC. V is TRBV6-5 and J is TRBJ1-2; D gene uncertain. The CDR3 is 13 amino acids. The germline V and J ends were trimmed by 6 bases and 0 bases, with 8 bases remaining between them. Germline CDR1 reads MNHEY; CDR2 reads SVGAGI.

V gene TRBV2 combines with J gene TRBJ1-1; D may be TRBD1 (6 bases). In germline, CDR1 is SNHLY, CDR2 FYNNEI. CDR3 size: 13 residues. V was shortened by 4 bases and J by 5 bases, with 11 bases between the two germline ends. In DNA form, the CDR3 reads TGTGCCAGCAGTGCAGGGGTTAGGACTGAAGCTTTCTTT. Translated, it gives CASSAGVRTEAFF.

This chain links TRBV5-1 with TRBJ1-1; the match to TRBD1 covers 7 bases. CDR3 size: 16 residues. Germline values: CDR1 SGHRS, CDR2 YFSETQ. Trimming took 2 bases from V and 1 from J; bases not matched to a gene: 8. As DNA, the CDR3 is TGCGCCAGCAGCTTATCCTCCGGGACAGCGAACACTGAAGCTTTCTTT. Protein: CASSLSSGTANTEAFF.

The CDR3 nucleotides read TGTGCCAGCAGGGGGGGACAGGGACCCTCACCCCTCCACTTT. Protein product: CASRGGQGPSPLHF. The J gene is TRBJ1-6, the V gene TRBV6-5; 9 bases agree with TRBD1. The CDR3 is made up of 14 amino acids. V shed 6 bases and J 10 bases; nucleotides not matched to a gene: 7. CDR1 is MNHEY, CDR2 SVGAGI, per germline.

J is TRBJ2-2 and V is TRBV2; 8 positions match TRBD2. Trimming cost V 10 bases and J 1 base; bases outside gene matches: 5. This CDR3 is built from 14 residues. CDR1 SNHLY and CDR2 FYNNEI come from the germline V gene. CDR3 loop: CATRGGRNTGELFF. CDR3 DNA sequence: TGTGCCACCCGCGGGGGGCGGAACACCGGGGAGCTGTTTTTT.

This clone has a handful of counts. The chain has TRBV5-5 and TRBJ1-4; maybe TRBD1 (5 bases). The germline V gene encodes CDR1 SGHKS and CDR2 YYEKEE (reference sequence). V was trimmed by 0 bases and J by 4 bases, leaving 13 bases between them. The CDR3 runs to 16 residues. CDR3 sequence reads: CASSLAPAGFNEKLFF. The DNA of the CDR3 is TGTGCCAGCAGCTTGGCCCCGGCAGGGTTTAATGAAAAACTGTTTTTT. The full variable domain, completed using reference TRBV5-5 and TRBJ1-4, is DAGVTQSPTHLIKTRGQQVTLRCSPISGHKSVSWYQQVLGQGPQFIFQYYEKEERGRGNFPDRFSARQFPNYSSELNVNALLLGDSALYLCASSLAPAGFNEKLFFGSGTQLSVL.

This clone appeared a few times. This chain joins TRBV30 and TRBJ1-5, with D unresolved. This CDR3 contains 13 residues. V was pared by 0 bases and J by 3 bases, with 6 bases between. Germline V CDR1 and CDR2: GTSNPN, SVGIG (reference sequence). The chain's CDR3 is CAWSVDHNQPQHF. DNA for the CDR3: TGTGCCTGGAGTGTAGACCACAATCAGCCCCAGCATTTT.

The chain joins TRBV10-3 to TRBJ2-7; 9 positions agree with TRBD2. This CDR3 contains 15 residues. Looked up from germline, CDR1 is ENHRY and CDR2 is SYGVKD. Losses at the gene ends were 0 bases for V and 4 bases for J; bases not matched to a gene: 4. For the CDR3, the DNA is TGTGCCATCAGTGAGTCGACGCGGGGGGGATACGAGCAGTACTTC. Residues: CAISESTRGGYEQYF.

A few counts support this clone. The rearrangement links TRBV28 to TRBJ1-5; a weak D match, TRBD1 (6 bases). Trimming pared 5 bases from V and 0 bases from J, leaving 14 bases between. The CDR3 loop spans 16 amino acids. The V gene's germline CDR1 is MDHEN and CDR2 SYDVKM. The CDR3, as DNA: TGTGCCAGCAGTCACCACAGGGCTAATAGCAATCAGCCCCAGCATTTT. Translated, it gives CASSHHRANSNQPQHF.

This chain uses TRBV7-2 with TRBJ1-5; no definite D call. V lost 1 base to trimming and J lost 3 bases, with 4 bases between them. There are 13 residues in the CDR3. CDR1 SGHTA and CDR2 FQGNSA come from the germline V gene. The CDR3 DNA reads as TGTGCCAGCAGCTTAGAACCCAATCAGCCCCAGCATTTT. This gives the protein CASSLEPNQPQHF.

This chain joins TRBV6-5 and TRBJ2-5; 7 bases agree with TRBD1. Per the germline V gene, CDR1 is MNHEY and CDR2 is SVGAGI. The CDR3 sequence is 14 residues long. The ends lost 0 bases at V and 5 bases at J; junction bases unmatched: 3. CDR3 residues: CASSYSRGLETQYF. CDR3 DNA sequence: TGTGCCAGCAGTTACTCGAGGGGGCTGGAGACCCAGTACTTC.

This clone has more than one count but fewer than ten. The chain uses TRBV2 and TRBJ2-7, with 7 bases matching TRBD1. Germline loops: CDR1 SNHLY, CDR2 FYNNEI. The CDR3 contains 13 residues. V lost 4 bases to trimming and J lost 2 bases; unmatched junction nucleotides: 2. The CDR3 DNA reads as TGTGCCAGCAGTGCAGGGGGTGCCTACGAGCAGTACTTC. It yields the protein CASSAGGAYEQYF.

The V and J genes are TRBV18 and TRBJ1-1; 7 nucleotides match TRBD1. The CDR3 contains 13 residues. CDR1 and CDR2 (germline): KGHSH, LQKENI. The V gene end was trimmed by 9 bases and the J gene end by 4 bases; junction bases not matched to a gene: 8. The CDR3 reads CASHQGEGTEAFF. As DNA, the CDR3 is TGTGCCAGTCACCAGGGGGAGGGCACTGAAGCTTTCTTT.

The chain links TRBV5-1 to TRBJ1-6; D remains unclear. V lost 3 bases, J lost 8 bases, and 15 bases lay in between. Germline CDR1 reads SGHRS; CDR2 reads YFSETQ. CDR3 length equals 15 residues. In nucleotides, the CDR3 is TGCGCCAGCAGCTCGAGGCGGGAGGGTGATTCACCCCTCCACTTT. It encodes CASSSRREGDSPLHF. The complete variable domain, with remaining parts taken from reference TRBV5-1 and TRBJ1-6, reads KAGVTQTPRYLIKTRGQQVTLSCSPISGHRSVSWYQQTPGQGLQFLFEYFSETQRNKGNFPGRFSGRQFSNSRSEMNVSTLELGDSALYLCASSSRREGDSPLHFGNGTRLTVT.

The rearrangement links TRBV29-1 to TRBJ1-2; D is possibly TRBD1 (5 bases). Germline assignment: CDR1 SQVTM and CDR2 ANQGSEA. There are 14 residues in the CDR3. The V end was cut by 5 bases, the J end by 0 bases, with 13 bases between. CDR3 DNA sequence: TGCAGCGTTACTATCGACAGAGCTAACTATGGCTACACCTTC. Translation gives CSVTIDRANYGYTF.

The chain links TRBV18 to TRBJ2-7; 11 bases are a match to TRBD2. This CDR3 has 15 residues. The V and J ends lost 6 bases and 2 bases, in that order; junction bases with no gene match: 6. Germline V gene lookup returns CDR1 KGHSH and CDR2 LQKENI. The DNA of the CDR3 is TGTGCCAGCTCCACCGGGACTAGCGGAACCTACGAGCAGTACTTC. Translation: CASSTGTSGTYEQYF.

In this sample, this clone turned up a few times. V is TRBV7-9 and J is TRBJ1-1; a possible D gene is TRBD1 (6 bases). Germline assignment: CDR1 SEHNR and CDR2 FQNEAQ (reference sequence). Trimming shortened V by 2 bases and J by 9 bases, and 16 bases separated the two germline ends. This CDR3 comprises 14 residues. CDR3 loop: CASSLSWGQVKAFF. The CDR3 coding sequence is TGTGCCAGCAGCTTATCGTGGGGGCAGGTTAAAGCTTTCTTT.

The rearrangement joins TRBV6-6 to TRBJ2-5; D gene ambiguous. This CDR3 region has 14 residues. The V end was cut by 5 bases, the J end by 1 base, with 11 bases between. Looked up from germline, CDR1 is MNHNY and CDR2 is SVGAGI (reference sequence). CDR3 in DNA: TGTGCCAGCAGTGGTGTTGAACCCCAAGAGACCCAGTACTTC. Translating it yields CASSGVEPQETQYF.

This chain connects TRBV9 to TRBJ1-1, with D possibly TRBD1 on 5 matching bases. The CDR3 spans 13 residues. The V gene's germline CDR1 is SGDLS and CDR2 YYNGEE. Trimming removed 4 bases at V and 1 base at J, with 8 bases between. CDR3 DNA sequence: TGTGCCAGCAGCCTCAGGGCGAACACTGAAGCTTTCTTT. Residues: CASSLRANTEAFF.

The V and J genes are TRBV15 and TRBJ1-5, with D possibly TRBD1 on 5 matching bases. Germline CDR1 reads LNHNV; CDR2 reads YYDKDF (reference sequence). V lost 8 bases and J lost 3, with 14 bases in between. CDR3 size: 14 residues. The CDR3 nucleotides read TGTGCCACCGGGGGACGGGTATTCAATCAGCCCCAGCATTTT. This encodes CATGGRVFNQPQHF. The full variable domain, its missing parts supplied by reference TRBV15 and TRBJ1-5, is DAMVIQNPRYQVTQFGKPVTLSCSQTLNHNVMYWYQQKSSQAPKLLFHYYDKDFNNEADTPDNFQSRRPNTSFCFLDIRSPGLGDTAMYLCATGGRVFNQPQHFGDGTRLSIL.

About this clone itself: The germline gene is not matched at one end of the junction; a read error may be the cause. The V gene is TRBV29-1, the J gene TRBJ2-3, with 12 bases fitting TRBD2. The CDR3 contains 12 residues. The germline CDR1 and CDR2 sequences are SQVTM and ANQGSEA. This chain's CDR3 is CSPARLAGALFF. In nucleotides, the CDR3 is TGCAGCCCGGCAAGACTAGCGGGGGCCCTATTTTTT.

The chain couples TRBV6-2 or TRBV6-3 to TRBJ2-1; 9 nucleotides agree with TRBD1. Germline CDR1 MNHEY, CDR2 SVGEGT. This CDR3 contains 14 residues. V lost 3 bases and J lost 4; bases outside the gene matches: 1. CDR3 residues: CASSYGTGYNEQFF. CDR3 DNA: TGTGCCAGCAGTTATGGGACAGGGTACAATGAGCAGTTCTTC.

V is TRBV4-1 and J is TRBJ2-5; 7 bases are shared with TRBD2. V was clipped by 2 bases and J by 7 bases; unmatched bases: 16. The CDR3 loop spans 17 amino acids. In germline, CDR1 is MGHRA, CDR2 YSYEKL. The CDR3 DNA is TGCGCCAGCAGCCAACGCCGACTAGCCAACGGAGGGCGGACCCAGTACTTC. It is translated as CASSQRRLANGGRTQYF.